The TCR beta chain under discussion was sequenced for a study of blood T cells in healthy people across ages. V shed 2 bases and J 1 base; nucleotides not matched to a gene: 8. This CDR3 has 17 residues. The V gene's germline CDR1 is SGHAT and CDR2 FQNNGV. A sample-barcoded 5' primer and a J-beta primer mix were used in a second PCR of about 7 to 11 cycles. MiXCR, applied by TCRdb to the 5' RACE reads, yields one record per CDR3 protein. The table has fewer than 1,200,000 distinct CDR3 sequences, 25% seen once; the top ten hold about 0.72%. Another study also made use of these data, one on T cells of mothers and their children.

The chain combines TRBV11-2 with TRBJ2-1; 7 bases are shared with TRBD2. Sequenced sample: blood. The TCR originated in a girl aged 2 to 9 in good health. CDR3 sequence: CASSLFTWGGSYNEQFF. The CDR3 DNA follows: TGTGCCAGCAGCTTATTCACATGGGGGGGGTCCTACAATGAGCAGTTCTTC.